The 21 T cell receptor beta chains below come from one sample, sequenced in a study of beta chain features in type 1 diabetes (dated 2018 in TCRdb). The full study reports these points: Type 1 diabetes patients showed a moderate but significant shortening of TCRB CDR3 length in all four CD4+ subsets.

These receptors' antigens are unknown. Library method: the immunoSEQ multiplex PCR assay. All of the isolated RNA was reverse transcribed with the High Capacity cDNA Reverse Transcription Kit, so expressed TCRB transcripts were sequenced. What TCRdb holds here is the immuneACCESS table cut down to in-frame rearrangements. Part of the clones is not present; checked against another copy, under half of the missing clones reflect an unresolved V gene, and the others are unexplained. Within this sample are 300,000 to 350,000 clones, with about 13% of them counted one time only. Clones ranked in the top ten supply over 0.014% of the sample. The material sequenced was naive CD4+ T cells from blood. In the paper's terms, the cell subset or site label means: true naive CD4+ T cells. All receptors come from a woman aged 18 to 35 with type 1 diabetes.

The rearrangement links TRBV29-1 to TRBJ2-1, with 7 bases lining up with TRBD2. There are 14 residues in the CDR3. V lost 4 bases, J lost 6 bases, and 9 bases stayed unmatched. The V gene's germline CDR1 is SQVTM and CDR2 ANQGSEA. In DNA form, the CDR3 reads TGCAGCGTTGCAGCGCTCCGACTAGCCAATGAGCAGTTCTTC. It is translated as CSVAALRLANEQFF.

This clone has a handful of counts. The rearrangement uses TRBV19 and TRBJ2-1; D might be TRBD2 (5 bases). Between the trimmed V and J ends, which lost 3 bases and 12 bases, there was a span of 12 bases. The CDR3 has 12 residues. Germline CDR1 reads LNHDA; CDR2 reads SQIVND (reference sequence). In nucleotides, the CDR3 is TGTGCCAGTAGTATTCAAGGGAGCGGGCAGTTCTTC. This translates into CASSIQGSGQFF.

This chain links TRBV2 with TRBJ1-4; no firm D call. Looked up from germline, CDR1 is SNHLY and CDR2 is FYNNEI. Trimming stripped 4 bases from V and 4 bases from J, with 10 bases between. The CDR3 is 14 amino acids. This CDR3 reads CASSVIRGNEKLFF. The CDR3 nucleotides are TGTGCCAGCAGTGTGATCCGGGGTAATGAAAAACTGTTTTTT.

The chain couples TRBV5-1 to TRBJ1-4; 9 nucleotides match TRBD1. Germline V gene data show CDR1 as SGHRS and CDR2 as YFSETQ. The CDR3 sequence is 16 residues long. The ends lost 5 bases at V and 5 bases at J; junction bases unmatched: 10. The chain's CDR3 is CASRHGQGRLNEKLFF. In DNA form, the CDR3 reads TGCGCCAGCAGACACGGACAGGGGCGGTTGAATGAAAAACTGTTTTTT. Drawing the rest from reference TRBV5-1 and TRBJ1-4, the complete variable domain is KAGVTQTPRYLIKTRGQQVTLSCSPISGHRSVSWYQQTPGQGLQFLFEYFSETQRNKGNFPGRFSGRQFSNSRSEMNVSTLELGDSALYLCASRHGQGRLNEKLFFGSGTQLSVL.

This chain uses TRBV27 with TRBJ1-5, with D possibly matching TRBD1 (5 bases). Germline V lookup: CDR1 MNHEY, CDR2 SMNVEV (reference sequence). This CDR3 comprises 15 residues. V shed 3 bases and J shed 2 bases, with 11 bases lying between them. The CDR3 region is CASSLEGYGNQPQHF. As DNA, the CDR3 is TGTGCCAGCAGTTTGGAGGGGTATGGCAATCAGCCCCAGCATTTT.

A few counts support this clone. The chain combines TRBV7-2 with TRBJ2-1, with D maybe TRBD2 (6 bases). The germline CDR1 and CDR2 sequences are SGHTA and FQGNSA. The CDR3 is 15 residues long. Trimming took 3 bases from V and 4 from J, leaving 13 bases between them. The CDR3 region has the DNA TGTGCCAGCAGCTTTAGTAGGAGGGGATACAATGAGCAGTTCTTC. Its protein product is CASSFSRRGYNEQFF.

The CDR3: CASKQTGWVYQETQYF. The CDR3 bases are TGTGCCAGTAAACAGACAGGCTGGGTGTACCAAGAGACCCAGTACTTC. The chain uses TRBV5-5 and TRBJ2-5; weak D call: TRBD1 (6 bases). Trimming took 8 bases from V and 0 from J, leaving 20 bases between them. The CDR3 sequence is 16 residues long. CDR1 SGHKS and CDR2 YYEKEE come from the germline V gene (reference sequence).

This clone occurred a few times. The J gene is TRBJ1-5, the V gene TRBV18; 7 bases are a match to TRBD1. The trim removed 4 bases at V and 2 bases at J, leaving 5 bases unmatched. Germline CDR1 and CDR2: KGHSH and LQKENI. This CDR3 comprises 15 residues. CDR3 sequence: CASSLGQVGNQPQHF. As DNA, the CDR3 is TGTGCCAGCTCACTCGGACAGGTGGGCAATCAGCCCCAGCATTTT.

This clone was counted a few times. This chain joins TRBV23-1 and TRBJ2-1; 7 nucleotides line up with TRBD2. TRBV23-1 is flagged as an ORF with uncertain function. V lost 4 bases, J lost 0 bases, and 9 bases stayed unmatched. CDR3 length: 17 residues. The CDR3 coding sequence is TGCGCCAGCAGTCCCAAACGGACTAGAAGCTCCTACAATGAGCAGTTCTTC. It specifies CASSPKRTRSSYNEQFF.

The rearrangement uses TRBV6-5 and TRBJ2-2; tentatively, D is TRBD2 (6 bases). In germline, CDR1 is MNHEY, CDR2 SVGAGI. This CDR3 spans 15 amino acids. Between the trimmed V and J ends, which lost 6 bases and 5 bases, there was a span of 16 bases. The CDR3 coding sequence is TGTGCCAGCAGACGGACCTTCGGGGGAACCGGGGAGCTGTTTTTT. This translates into CASRRTFGGTGELFF.

V gene TRBV18 combines with J gene TRBJ2-1; the match to TRBD1 covers 7 bases. Germline V gene lookup returns CDR1 KGHSH and CDR2 LQKENI. With 8 bases clipped from V and 5 bases from J, the junction kept 6 bases outside the gene matches. The CDR3 is 13 residues long. The CDR3 is CASTPGGDNEQFF. The CDR3 DNA reads TGTGCCAGCACGCCAGGGGGAGACAATGAGCAGTTCTTC.

The chain joins TRBV27 to TRBJ2-7, with 9 bases lining up with TRBD2. The J segment lost 5 bases and the V segment lost 4 bases, leaving 3 bases of the junction unmatched. The germline V gene has CDR1 MNHEY and CDR2 SMNVEV (reference sequence). This CDR3 has 13 amino acids. The CDR3: CASSWREGNEQYF. CDR3 coding DNA: TGTGCCAGCAGTTGGCGGGAGGGGAACGAGCAGTACTTC.

The rearrangement links TRBV4-1 to TRBJ1-4, with D uncertain. Deletions cut 1 base from V and 2 bases from J, with 8 bases between. This CDR3 is built from 15 residues. Germline V CDR1 and CDR2: MGHRA, YSYEKL. CDR3 residues: CASSQVGSTNEKLFF. CDR3 nucleotide sequence: TGCGCCAGCAGCCAAGTTGGGAGTACTAATGAAAAACTGTTTTTT.

This clone was observed a handful of times. CDR3 nucleotides: TGTGCCAGCAGCGTTAGCGAGACCGGGGAGCTGTTTTTT. Amino acid sequence: CASSVSETGELFF. The chain joins TRBV9 to TRBJ2-2; D possibly corresponds to TRBD2 (5 bases). Trimming left V 2 bases short and J 5 bases short, with 7 bases between. Germline CDR1 and CDR2: SGDLS and YYNGEE. CDR3 size: 13 residues.

This sequence joins TRBV11-1 and TRBJ2-1; 7 bases are a match to TRBD2. This CDR3 is 16 amino acids long. V trimming: 1 base; J trimming: 4 bases; junction bases outside the gene matches: 7. The germline CDR1 and CDR2 sequences are SGHAT and FQDESV (reference sequence). CDR3 sequence (DNA): TGTGCCAGCAGCTTAGGCCGACTAGCAGTTTACAATGAGCAGTTCTTC. Translation gives CASSLGRLAVYNEQFF.

This clone was counted only a few times. The V and J genes are TRBV5-1 and TRBJ2-7; 11 positions match TRBD2. The V segment lost 4 bases and the J segment 2 bases; nucleotides outside the gene matches: 5. CDR3 length equals 15 residues. Germline lookup yields CDR1 SGHRS and CDR2 YFSETQ. The CDR3 loop reads CASSPGTSGTYEQYV. The CDR3 bases are TGCGCCAGCAGCCCCGGGACTAGCGGAACCTACGAGCAGTACGTC.

The J gene is TRBJ1-1, the V gene TRBV6-6, with D perhaps matching TRBD1 (6 bases). The V end lost 2 bases, the J end lost 5 bases, and 15 bases lay between the germline ends. The CDR3 is 15 residues long. Germline CDR1 MNHNY, CDR2 SVGAGI (reference sequence). The CDR3 DNA sequence: TGTGCCAGCAGTTACGCACCGGACAGCCAGACTGAAGCTTTCTTT. Translating it yields CASSYAPDSQTEAFF.

This clone has a handful of counts. V is TRBV15 and J is TRBJ2-5; weak D call: TRBD1 (5 bases). Germline CDR1 reads LNHNV; CDR2 reads YYDKDF (reference sequence). V lost 1 base and J 3 bases, leaving 9 bases between the germline ends. CDR3 length equals 14 residues. For the CDR3, the DNA is TGTGCCACCAGCAGAGGAGGCAGGGAAGAGACCCAGTACTTC. This codes for CATSRGGREETQYF. The full variable domain, rest sourced from reference TRBV15 and TRBJ2-5, is DAMVIQNPRYQVTQFGKPVTLSCSQTLNHNVMYWYQQKSSQAPKLLFHYYDKDFNNEADTPDNFQSRRPNTSFCFLDIRSPGLGDTAMYLCATSRGGREETQYFGPGTRLLVL.

The chain recombines TRBV5-1 with TRBJ2-1; 8 positions agree with TRBD2. The CDR3 is 14 amino acids. V lost 7 bases and J lost 9; bases outside the gene matches: 12. CDR1 is SGHRS and CDR2 is YFSETQ in the germline V gene. CDR3 sequence reads: CASLLAGGVGEQFF. The CDR3 DNA reads as TGCGCCAGCCTACTTGCGGGGGGCGTGGGTGAGCAGTTCTTC.

In its sample, this clone was seen a few times. The chain couples TRBV11-3 to TRBJ2-2; 10 nucleotides align to TRBD1. CDR3 size: 16 residues. Germline V gene lookup returns CDR1 SGHNT and CDR2 YENEEA. Trimming removed 3 bases from V and 5 bases from J; junction bases left unmatched: 6. The CDR3, as DNA: TGTGCCAGCAGCTTGAGGGACAGGGGTTTTACCGGGGAGCTGTTTTTT. Protein product: CASSLRDRGFTGELFF.

CDR3 in DNA: TGTGCCAGCAGCGCCGGGAGGACTAACTATGGCTACACCTTC. Its protein is CASSAGRTNYGYTF. The V gene is TRBV9, the J gene TRBJ1-2; unclear D gene. Germline V gene sequence: CDR1 SGDLS, CDR2 YYNGEE. V lost 3 bases, J lost 0 bases, and 9 bases lay in between. The length of the CDR3 is 14 residues.